Listed below are T cell receptor beta chains from one sample, sequenced in a study of blood T cells in healthy people across ages. TCRdb redid the calling of the 5' RACE reads with MiXCR, one entry per CDR3 protein. The data hold approximately 600,000 distinct CDR3 sequences, with roughly 50% observed a single time. The sample comprised blood. The receptor set was obtained from a man aged 60 to 69 in good health. CDR3s include the opening cysteine and the closing phenylalanine or tryptophan. Each record gives: V gene, D gene, clone size, J gene, CDR3 protein, CDR3 DNA. D genes are given only for firm matches. Clone size, where shown, is once, few, many, or a class for clones that have expanded.

v_gene: TRBV24-1; d_gene: .; abundance: few; j_gene: TRBJ2-3; CDR3aa: CATSGAGGTDTQYF; CDR3nt: TGTGCCACCAGTGGCGCAGGTGGCACAGATACGCAGTATTTT
v_gene: TRBV20-1; d_gene: TRBD1; abundance: once; j_gene: TRBJ2-4; CDR3aa: CSAKTSWDRGDTQYF; CDR3nt: TGCAGTGCTAAGACCTCTTGGGACAGGGGAGACACTCAGTACTTC
v_gene: TRBV6-2/TRBV6-3; d_gene: TRBD2; abundance: .; j_gene: TRBJ2-4; CDR3aa: CASSSLAVGEQYF; CDR3nt: TGTGCCAGCAGTAGCCTAGCGGTCGGAGAGCAGTACTTC
v_gene: TRBV3-1; d_gene: .; abundance: .; j_gene: TRBJ2-7; CDR3aa: CASSQGATYVEQYF; CDR3nt: TGTGCCAGCAGCCAAGGAGCGACCTACGTCGAGCAGTACTTC
v_gene: TRBV7-9; d_gene: .; abundance: few; j_gene: TRBJ2-5; CDR3aa: CASSRTVGETQYF; CDR3nt: TGTGCCAGCAGCCGGACAGTGGGAGAGACCCAGTACTTC
v_gene: TRBV29-1; d_gene: .; abundance: .; j_gene: TRBJ2-1; CDR3aa: CSVEAQLGLTYNEQFF; CDR3nt: TGCAGCGTTGAAGCCCAATTGGGGCTGACGTACAATGAGCAGTTCTTC
v_gene: TRBV4-1; d_gene: .; abundance: .; j_gene: TRBJ1-2; CDR3aa: CASSQENGQIYGYTF; CDR3nt: TGCGCCAGCAGCCAAGAAAACGGACAGATCTATGGCTACACCTTC
v_gene: TRBV2; d_gene: TRBD1; abundance: few; j_gene: TRBJ2-6; CDR3aa: CASSVWTGELSGANVLTF; CDR3nt: TGTGCCAGCAGTGTTTGGACAGGGGAACTGTCTGGGGCCAACGTCCTGACTTTC
v_gene: TRBV29-1; d_gene: .; abundance: few; j_gene: TRBJ2-5; CDR3aa: CSLRTGETQYF; CDR3nt: TGCAGCTTGCGGACGGGAGAGACCCAGTACTTC
v_gene: TRBV5-1; d_gene: .; abundance: .; j_gene: TRBJ1-6; CDR3aa: CASSPREDPYNSPLHF; CDR3nt: TGCGCCAGCAGCCCCCGGGAGGATCCCTATAATTCACCCCTCCACTTT